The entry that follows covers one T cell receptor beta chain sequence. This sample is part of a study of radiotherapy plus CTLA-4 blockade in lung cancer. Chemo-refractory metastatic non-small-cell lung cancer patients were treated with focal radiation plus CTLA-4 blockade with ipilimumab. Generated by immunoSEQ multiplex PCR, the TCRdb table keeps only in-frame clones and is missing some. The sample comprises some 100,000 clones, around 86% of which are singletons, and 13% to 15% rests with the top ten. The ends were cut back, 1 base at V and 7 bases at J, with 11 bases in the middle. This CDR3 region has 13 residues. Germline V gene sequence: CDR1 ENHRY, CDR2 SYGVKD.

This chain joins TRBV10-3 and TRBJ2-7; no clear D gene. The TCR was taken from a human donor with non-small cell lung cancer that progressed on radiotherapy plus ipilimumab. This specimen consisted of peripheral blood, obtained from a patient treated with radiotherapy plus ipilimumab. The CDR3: CAISEFGDWEQYF. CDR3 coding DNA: TGTGCCATCAGTGAGTTTGGGGATTGGGAGCAGTACTTC.